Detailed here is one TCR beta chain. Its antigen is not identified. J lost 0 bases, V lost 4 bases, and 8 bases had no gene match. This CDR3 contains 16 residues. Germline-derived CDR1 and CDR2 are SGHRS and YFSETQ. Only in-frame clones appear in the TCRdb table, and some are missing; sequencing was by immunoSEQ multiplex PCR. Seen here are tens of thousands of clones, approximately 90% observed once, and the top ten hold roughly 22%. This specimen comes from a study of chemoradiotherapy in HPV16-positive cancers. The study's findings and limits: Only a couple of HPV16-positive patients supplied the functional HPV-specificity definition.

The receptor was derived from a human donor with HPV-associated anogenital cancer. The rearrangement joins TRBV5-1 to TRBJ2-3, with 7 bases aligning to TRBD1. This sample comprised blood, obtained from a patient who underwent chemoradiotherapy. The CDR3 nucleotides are TGCGCCAGCAGCCCCCGACAGGGTGCTAGCACAGATACGCAGTATTTT. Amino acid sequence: CASSPRQGASTDTQYF.